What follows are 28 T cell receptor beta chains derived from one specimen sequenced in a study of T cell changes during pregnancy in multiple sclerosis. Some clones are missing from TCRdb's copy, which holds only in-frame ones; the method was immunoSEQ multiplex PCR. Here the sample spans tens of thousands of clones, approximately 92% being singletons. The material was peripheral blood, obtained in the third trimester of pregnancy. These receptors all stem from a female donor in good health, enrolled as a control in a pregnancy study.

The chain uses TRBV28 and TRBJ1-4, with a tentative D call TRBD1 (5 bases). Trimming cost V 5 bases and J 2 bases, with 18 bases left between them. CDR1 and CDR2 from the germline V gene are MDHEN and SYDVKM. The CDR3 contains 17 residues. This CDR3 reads CASSTNRNLKTNEKLFF. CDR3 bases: TGTGCCAGCAGTACTAACAGGAACCTGAAGACTAATGAAAAACTGTTTTTT.

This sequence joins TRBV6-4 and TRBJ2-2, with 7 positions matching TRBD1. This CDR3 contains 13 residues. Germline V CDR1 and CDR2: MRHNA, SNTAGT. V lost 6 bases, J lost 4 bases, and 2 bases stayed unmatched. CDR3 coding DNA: TGTGCCAGCAGGACAGGGACCACCGGGGAGCTGTTTTTT. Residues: CASRTGTTGELFF.

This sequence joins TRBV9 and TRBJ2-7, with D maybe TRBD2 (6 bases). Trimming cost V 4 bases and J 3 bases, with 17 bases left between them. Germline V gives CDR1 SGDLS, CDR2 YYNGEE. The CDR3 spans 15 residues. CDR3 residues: CASSPHRDLHYEQYF. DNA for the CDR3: TGTGCCAGCAGCCCCCATAGGGACTTACACTACGAGCAGTACTTC.

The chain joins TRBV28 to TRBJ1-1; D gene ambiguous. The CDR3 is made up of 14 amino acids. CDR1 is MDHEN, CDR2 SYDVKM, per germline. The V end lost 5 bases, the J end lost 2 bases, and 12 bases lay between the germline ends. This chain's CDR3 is CASSIIATNTEAFF. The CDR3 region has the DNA TGTGCCAGCAGTATTATAGCGACCAACACTGAAGCTTTCTTT.

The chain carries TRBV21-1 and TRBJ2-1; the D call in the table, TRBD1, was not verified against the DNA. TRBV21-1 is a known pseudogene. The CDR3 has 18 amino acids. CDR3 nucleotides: TGTGCCAGCAGCAAAGAGTCGACAGGGGACGCTCGGGGCAATGAGCAGTTCTTC. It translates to CASSKESTGDARGNEQFF.

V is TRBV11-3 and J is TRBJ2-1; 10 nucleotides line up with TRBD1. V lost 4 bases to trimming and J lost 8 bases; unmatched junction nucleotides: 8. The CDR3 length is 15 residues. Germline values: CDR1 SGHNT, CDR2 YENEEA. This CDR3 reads CASSSHWDRGDEQFF. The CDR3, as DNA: TGTGCCAGCAGCTCCCACTGGGACAGGGGCGATGAGCAGTTCTTC.

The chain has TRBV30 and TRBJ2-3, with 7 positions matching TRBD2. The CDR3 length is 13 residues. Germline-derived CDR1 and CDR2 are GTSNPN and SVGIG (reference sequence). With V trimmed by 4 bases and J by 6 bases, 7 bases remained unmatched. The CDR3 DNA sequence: TGTGCCTGGAAGGGAGGGTCAAGGGATACGCAGTATTTT. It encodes CAWKGGSRDTQYF.

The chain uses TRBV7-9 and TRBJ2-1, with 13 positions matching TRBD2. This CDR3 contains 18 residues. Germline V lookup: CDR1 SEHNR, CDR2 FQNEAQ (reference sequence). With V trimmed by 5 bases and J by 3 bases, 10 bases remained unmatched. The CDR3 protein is CASSQQGLAGSFYNEQFF. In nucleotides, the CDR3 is TGTGCCAGCAGCCAACAGGGACTAGCGGGAAGCTTCTACAATGAGCAGTTCTTC.

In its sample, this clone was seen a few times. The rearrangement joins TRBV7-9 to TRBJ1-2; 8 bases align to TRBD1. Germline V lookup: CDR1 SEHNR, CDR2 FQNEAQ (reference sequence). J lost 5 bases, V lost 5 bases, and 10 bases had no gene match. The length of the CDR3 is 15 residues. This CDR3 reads CASSPPGQAIYGYTF. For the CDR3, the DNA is TGTGCCAGCAGCCCCCCGGGACAGGCGATTTATGGCTACACCTTC.

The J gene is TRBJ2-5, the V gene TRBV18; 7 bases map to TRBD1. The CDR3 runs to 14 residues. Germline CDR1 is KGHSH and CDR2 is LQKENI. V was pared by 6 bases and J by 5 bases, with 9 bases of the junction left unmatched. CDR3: CASSLRPRGETQYF. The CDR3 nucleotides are TGTGCCAGCTCCCTTCGGCCCAGGGGGGAGACCCAGTACTTC.

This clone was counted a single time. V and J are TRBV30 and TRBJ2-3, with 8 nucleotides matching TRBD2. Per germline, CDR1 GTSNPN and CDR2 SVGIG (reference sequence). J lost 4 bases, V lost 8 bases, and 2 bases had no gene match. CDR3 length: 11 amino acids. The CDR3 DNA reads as TGTGCCGGGACTAGTTCAGATACGCAGTATTTT. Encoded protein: CAGTSSDTQYF.

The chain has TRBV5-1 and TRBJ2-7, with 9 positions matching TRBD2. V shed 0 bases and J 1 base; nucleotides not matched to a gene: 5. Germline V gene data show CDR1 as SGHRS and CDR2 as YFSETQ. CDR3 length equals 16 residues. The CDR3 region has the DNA TGCGCCAGCAGCTTGGCCCCTAGCGGGGAATCCTACGAGCAGTACTTC. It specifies CASSLAPSGESYEQYF.

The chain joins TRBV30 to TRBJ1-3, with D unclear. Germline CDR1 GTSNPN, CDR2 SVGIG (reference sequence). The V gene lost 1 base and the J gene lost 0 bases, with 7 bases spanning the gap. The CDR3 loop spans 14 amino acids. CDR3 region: CAWSGEYSGNTIYF. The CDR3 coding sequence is TGTGCCTGGAGTGGGGAGTACTCTGGAAACACCATATATTTT.

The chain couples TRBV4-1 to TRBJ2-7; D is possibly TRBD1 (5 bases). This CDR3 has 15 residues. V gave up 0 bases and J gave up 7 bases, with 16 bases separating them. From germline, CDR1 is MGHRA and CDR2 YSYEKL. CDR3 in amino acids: CASSQEGFRAGEQYF. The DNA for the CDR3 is TGCGCCAGCAGCCAAGAGGGGTTCAGGGCCGGGGAGCAGTACTTC.

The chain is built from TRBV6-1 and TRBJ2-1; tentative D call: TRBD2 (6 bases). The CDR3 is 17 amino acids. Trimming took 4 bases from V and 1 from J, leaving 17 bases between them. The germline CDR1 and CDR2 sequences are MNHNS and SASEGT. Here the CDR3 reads CASSAFGRGNSYNEQFF. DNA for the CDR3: TGTGCCAGCAGTGCCTTCGGTCGGGGGAATTCCTACAATGAGCAGTTCTTC.

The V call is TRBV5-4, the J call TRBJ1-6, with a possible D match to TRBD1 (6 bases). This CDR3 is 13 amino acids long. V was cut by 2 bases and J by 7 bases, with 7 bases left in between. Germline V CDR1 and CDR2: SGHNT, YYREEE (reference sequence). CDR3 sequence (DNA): TGTGCCAGCAGCTTCACAGGGAATTCACCCCTCCACTTT. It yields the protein CASSFTGNSPLHF.

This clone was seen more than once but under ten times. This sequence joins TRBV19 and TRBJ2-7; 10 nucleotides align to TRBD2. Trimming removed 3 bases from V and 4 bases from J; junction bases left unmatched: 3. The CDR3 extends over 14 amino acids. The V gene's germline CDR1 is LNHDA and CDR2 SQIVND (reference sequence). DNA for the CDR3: TGTGCCAGTAGTATGACTAGCGGGTCTTACGAGCAGTACTTC. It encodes CASSMTSGSYEQYF.

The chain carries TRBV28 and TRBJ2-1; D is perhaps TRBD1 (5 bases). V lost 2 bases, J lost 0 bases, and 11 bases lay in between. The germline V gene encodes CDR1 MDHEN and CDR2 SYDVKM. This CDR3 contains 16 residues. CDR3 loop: CASSLGQGTSYNEQFF. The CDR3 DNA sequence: TGTGCCAGCAGTTTAGGGCAGGGAACCTCCTACAATGAGCAGTTCTTC.

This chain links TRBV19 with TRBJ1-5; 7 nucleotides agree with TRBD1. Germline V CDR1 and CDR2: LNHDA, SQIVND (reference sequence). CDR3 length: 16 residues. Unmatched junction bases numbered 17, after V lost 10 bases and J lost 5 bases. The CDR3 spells CATQTRQGLVDQPQHF. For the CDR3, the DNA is TGTGCCACCCAGACACGACAGGGTCTGGTCGATCAGCCCCAGCATTTT.

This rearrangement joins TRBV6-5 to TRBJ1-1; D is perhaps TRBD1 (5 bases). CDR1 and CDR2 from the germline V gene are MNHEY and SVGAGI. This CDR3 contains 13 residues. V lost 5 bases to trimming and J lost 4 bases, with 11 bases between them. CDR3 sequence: CASSPPGGTEAFF. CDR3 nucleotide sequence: TGTGCCAGCAGTCCCCCGGGGGGCACTGAAGCTTTCTTT.

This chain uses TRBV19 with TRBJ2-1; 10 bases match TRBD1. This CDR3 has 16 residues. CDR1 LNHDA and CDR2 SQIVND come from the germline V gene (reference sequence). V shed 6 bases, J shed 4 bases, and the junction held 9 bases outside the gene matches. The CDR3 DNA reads TGTGCCAGTAGATTCACTGGGACAGGGGATTACAATGAGCAGTTCTTC. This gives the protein CASRFTGTGDYNEQFF.

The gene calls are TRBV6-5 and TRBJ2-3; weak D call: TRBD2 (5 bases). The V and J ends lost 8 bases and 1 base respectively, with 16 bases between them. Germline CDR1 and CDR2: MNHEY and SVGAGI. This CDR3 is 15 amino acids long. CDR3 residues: CASGESAGRTDTQYF. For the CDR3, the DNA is TGTGCCAGCGGGGAATCGGCGGGCCGCACAGATACGCAGTATTTT.

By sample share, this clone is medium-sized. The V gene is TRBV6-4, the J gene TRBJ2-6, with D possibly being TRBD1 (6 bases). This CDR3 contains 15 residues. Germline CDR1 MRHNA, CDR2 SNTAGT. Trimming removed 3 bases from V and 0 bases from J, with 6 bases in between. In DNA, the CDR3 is TGTGCCAGCAGTGAGGACAGCTCTGGGGCCAACGTCCTGACTTTC. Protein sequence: CASSEDSSGANVLTF.

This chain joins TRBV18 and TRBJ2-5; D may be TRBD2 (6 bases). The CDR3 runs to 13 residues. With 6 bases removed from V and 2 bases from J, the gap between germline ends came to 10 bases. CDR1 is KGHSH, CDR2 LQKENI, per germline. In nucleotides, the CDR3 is TGTGCCAGCTCGCGGGACTTACAAGAGACCCAGTACTTC. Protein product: CASSRDLQETQYF.

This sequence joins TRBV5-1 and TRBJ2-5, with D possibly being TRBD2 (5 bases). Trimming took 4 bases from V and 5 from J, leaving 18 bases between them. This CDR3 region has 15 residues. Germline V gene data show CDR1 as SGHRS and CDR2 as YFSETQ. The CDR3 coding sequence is TGCGCCAGCAGCCCTCGAAGTGAGGGCGGGGAGACCCAGTACTTC. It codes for CASSPRSEGGETQYF.

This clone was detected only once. DNA of the CDR3: TGCAGCGTTCGGGGGGATGGGCACTCCTACGAGCAGTACTTC. Translated: CSVRGDGHSYEQYF. V gene TRBV29-1 combines with J gene TRBJ2-7; 7 nucleotides match TRBD2. Germline V gene sequence: CDR1 SQVTM, CDR2 ANQGSEA. V lost 5 bases, J lost 0 bases, and 7 bases stayed unmatched. This CDR3 contains 14 residues.

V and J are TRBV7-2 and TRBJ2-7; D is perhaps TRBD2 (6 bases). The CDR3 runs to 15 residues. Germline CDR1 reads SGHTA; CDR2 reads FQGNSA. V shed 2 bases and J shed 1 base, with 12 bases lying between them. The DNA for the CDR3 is TGTGCCAGCAGCTTATCCGGGACTCAGTCCTACGAGCAGTACTTC. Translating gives CASSLSGTQSYEQYF.

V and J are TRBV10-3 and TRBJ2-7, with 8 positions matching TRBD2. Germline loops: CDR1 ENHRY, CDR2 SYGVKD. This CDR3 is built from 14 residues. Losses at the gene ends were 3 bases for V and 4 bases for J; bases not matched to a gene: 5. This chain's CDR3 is CAISEFGRGYEQYF. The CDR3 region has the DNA TGTGCCATCAGTGAATTCGGGAGGGGTTACGAGCAGTACTTC.